The rows below give T cell receptor beta chains drawn from one sample of a study of graft-versus-host responses after intestinal transplantation. Their antigen targets remain unknown. The protocol was immunoSEQ multiplex PCR, while the TCRdb copy is restricted to in-frame clones and leaves out a portion. The data hold over 100,000 clones, with about 95% observed a single time. This specimen consisted of unstimulated CD8+ T cells sorted from spleen or lymph node cells, obtained before intestinal transplant. The receptor source for this set is a human donor who received an intestinal transplant. Each CDR3 is given with its conserved first and last residue. D genes are given only for firm matches. Expanded clones are given a class, and other clones once, few, many or no size at all.

J gene,D gene,V gene,clone size,CDR3 DNA,CDR3 protein
TRBJ2-7,TRBD1,TRBV27,NA,TGTGCCAGCAGTTCGACAGGGGGCGGGGGGGAGCAGTACTTC,CASSSTGGGGEQYF
TRBJ1-4,NA,TRBV13,once,TGTGCCAGCAGCTTAGAAGGGGCAACTAATGAAAAACTGTTTTTT,CASSLEGATNEKLFF
TRBJ2-7,NA,TRBV6-5,NA,TGTGCCAGCAGTTTTCGGGGATCCTACGAGCAGTACTTC,CASSFRGSYEQYF
TRBJ1-1,NA,TRBV28,NA,TGTGCCAGCAGCTCCACCCGGAGGTCTGAAGCTTTCTTT,CASSSTRRSEAFF
TRBJ1-5,NA,TRBV29-1,NA,TGCAGCGTTCTTGACAAAAGCAATCAGCCCCAGCATTTT,CSVLDKSNQPQHF
TRBJ2-5,NA,TRBV10-2,NA,TGCGCCAGCAAGGGTGGCACCCACCGAGAGACCCAGTACTTC,CASKGGTHRETQYF
TRBJ2-7,NA,TRBV19,NA,TGTGCCAGTAGTATAGACAGCCCTTACGAGCAGTACTTC,CASSIDSPYEQYF
TRBJ1-2,NA,TRBV19,NA,TGTGCCAGTAGTTCCTCATGGGGGGGCCTCTATGGCTACACCTTC,CASSSSWGGLYGYTF
TRBJ2-2,NA,TRBV11-1,NA,TGTGCCAGCAGCTTAGCCGAGTCCCCCGGGGAGCTGTTTTTT,CASSLAESPGELFF
TRBJ2-2,NA,TRBV6-5,NA,TGTGCCAGCAGTTACAGTGGCCACGAGCAAATCGGGGAGCTGTTTTTT,CASSYSGHEQIGELFF
TRBJ1-2,NA,TRBV6-5,NA,TGTGCCAGTGGGGCCGTGTTGGCTAACTATGGCTACACCTTC,CASGAVLANYGYTF
TRBJ1-5,NA,TRBV28,NA,TGTGCCAGCAGTTTTTGGGACGGGAATCAGCCCCAGCATTTT,CASSFWDGNQPQHF
TRBJ2-1,TRBD2,TRBV4-3,NA,TGCGCCAGCAGCCAAAAATGGACTAGCGCGAACTACAATGAGCAGTTCTTC,CASSQKWTSANYNEQFF
TRBJ2-7,NA,TRBV7-2,NA,TGTGCCAGCAGCTCTAGCCGGGGTTCAGCCGAGCAGTACTTC,CASSSSRGSAEQYF
TRBJ2-1,NA,TRBV7-2,NA,TGTGCCAGCAGCTCGTATCCCGGGACTTATTGGGGTGAGCAGTTCTTC,CASSSYPGTYWGEQFF
TRBJ2-2,NA,TRBV9,NA,TGTGCCAGCAGCCCGAGCCCGGGGAACACCGGGGAGCTGTTTTTT,CASSPSPGNTGELFF
TRBJ2-3,NA,TRBV7-9,NA,TGTGCCAGCAGCTTGGGCCTCGCGGGACAAGGTCCGTATTTT,CASSLGLAGQGPYF
TRBJ2-5,TRBD1,TRBV4-2,NA,TGTGCCAGCAGCTATCGCCGGGACAGTGCTCAAGAGACCCAGTACTTC,CASSYRRDSAQETQYF
TRBJ2-3,NA,TRBV27,NA,TGTGCCAGCAGTTTAAACGCTGATACGCAGTATTTT,CASSLNADTQYF
TRBJ2-7,NA,TRBV27,NA,TGTGCCAGCAGTTTAAGGTTCCCACCCTCCTACGAGCAGTACTTC,CASSLRFPPSYEQYF
TRBJ2-7,NA,TRBV5-6,NA,TGTGCCAGCAGCTTGGGTCAATCCTACGAGCAGTACTTC,CASSLGQSYEQYF
TRBJ2-1,NA,TRBV7-9,NA,TGTGCCAGCAGCTTAGGAGCGACCCCCTACAATGAGCAGTTCTTC,CASSLGATPYNEQFF
TRBJ1-1,NA,TRBV4-1,NA,TGCGCCAGCAGCCAAGATAGGTTGACTGAAGCTTTCTTT,CASSQDRLTEAFF
TRBJ2-7,TRBD2,TRBV7-9,NA,TGTGCCAGCAGCTTAGGACCCCCTAGCGGGGGTTTCTACGAGCAGTACTTC,CASSLGPPSGGFYEQYF
TRBJ2-7,TRBD2,TRBV7-6,few,TGTGCCAGCAGCGGGGGGACTACCTACGAGCAGTACTTC,CASSGGTTYEQYF
TRBJ2-1,TRBD2,TRBV11-3,NA,TGTGCCAGCAGCTTAGTAGCGGGATCCTACAATGAGCAGTTCTTC,CASSLVAGSYNEQFF
TRBJ1-5,NA,TRBV6-5,NA,TGTGCCAGCAGTTACTCGACGGGAGATCGGCCCCAGCATTTT,CASSYSTGDRPQHF
TRBJ1-1,TRBD1,TRBV12-5,NA,TGTGCTAGTGGTTTAGCCTCGACAGGGGGCAAGGAGAACACTGAAGCTTTCTTT,CASGLASTGGKENTEAFF
TRBJ1-1,TRBD1,TRBV2,NA,TGTGCCAGCAACCAAATTAGGACAGGGATGAACACTGAAGCTTTCTTT,CASNQIRTGMNTEAFF
TRBJ2-1,NA,TRBV9,NA,TGTGCCAGCAGCGGGAGCTCCTACAATGAGCAGTTCTTC,CASSGSSYNEQFF
TRBJ2-1,TRBD2,TRBV7-2,NA,TGTGCCAGCAGCTTAGTGGGGCGGGGACTAGCGGGTTACAATGAGCAGTTCTTC,CASSLVGRGLAGYNEQFF
TRBJ1-2,NA,TRBV2,NA,TGTGCCAGCGCCGAGTCAGGGAGGGACTATGGCTACACCTTC,CASAESGRDYGYTF
TRBJ2-1,NA,TRBV4-3,NA,TGCGCCAGCAGCGGTTCGGTAGGAAATGAGCAGTTCTTC,CASSGSVGNEQFF
TRBJ2-1,TRBD2,TRBV7-3,NA,TGTGCCAGCAGCTACAGCGGGAGCTCCTACAATGAGCAGTTCTTC,CASSYSGSSYNEQFF
TRBJ2-7,TRBD2,TRBV11-3,NA,TGTGCCAGCAGTCCCGGGGGAGGGGACGAGCAGTACTTC,CASSPGGGDEQYF
TRBJ2-7,NA,TRBV7-2,NA,TGTGCCAGCAGCTCCAGGGGTGACGAGCAGTACTTC,CASSSRGDEQYF
TRBJ1-4,NA,TRBV28,NA,TGTGCCAGCAGCGGTGGTACACTCAGGGATACTTGGTATGAAAAACTGTTTTTT,CASSGGTLRDTWYEKLFF
TRBJ2-7,NA,TRBV6-5,NA,TGTGCCAGCAGTGAAATTTCGGTTTTACGCGAGCAGTACTTC,CASSEISVLREQYF
TRBJ1-2,NA,TRBV6-5,NA,TGTGCCAGCAGTGAACCGGCGGTGTACTATGGCTACACCTTC,CASSEPAVYYGYTF
TRBJ2-7,NA,TRBV19,NA,TGTGCCAGTAGTCGCCGGGCCAGTCGTTACGAGCAGTACTTC,CASSRRASRYEQYF
TRBJ2-5,NA,TRBV30,NA,TGTGCCTGTTTGGAGGGCCGTGCGGAGACCCAGTACTTC,CACLEGRAETQYF
TRBJ2-1,TRBD2,TRBV27,NA,TGTGCCAGCAGTTTATCCCTAGCGGGAGAGGGGCAGTTCTTC,CASSLSLAGEGQFF
TRBJ1-4,NA,TRBV4-1,NA,TGCGCCAGCAGCCAAGGAAGTTTTGGTGGTGAAAAACTGTTTTTT,CASSQGSFGGEKLFF
TRBJ2-1,NA,TRBV19,NA,TGTGCCAGTAGTATCAGGGGCAGGGATGAGCAGTTCTTC,CASSIRGRDEQFF
TRBJ1-5,TRBD1,TRBV28,NA,TGTGCCAGCAGTTCTTCCCGGGACAGTTACAATCAGCCCCAGCATTTT,CASSSSRDSYNQPQHF
TRBJ2-7,TRBD2,TRBV6-1,NA,TGTGCCAGCAGTGAAGAGGCGGGAGGGCCCACCTACGAGCAGTACTTC,CASSEEAGGPTYEQYF
TRBJ2-2,TRBD2,TRBV10-3,once,TGTGCCGCCACTAGCGAGAACACCGGGGAGCTGTTTTTT,CAATSENTGELFF
TRBJ1-1,NA,TRBV9,NA,TGTGCCAGCAGCGTAAGAACTGGCACTGAAGCTTTCTTT,CASSVRTGTEAFF
TRBJ1-4,NA,TRBV5-3,NA,TGTGCCAGAAGCTTATCAGGCCAGGGCGGTGAAAAACTGTTTTTT,CARSLSGQGGEKLFF
TRBJ2-1,TRBD1,TRBV5-1,NA,TGCGCCAGCAGCTTGGGCCGGACAGGTTACAATGAGCAGTTCTTC,CASSLGRTGYNEQFF